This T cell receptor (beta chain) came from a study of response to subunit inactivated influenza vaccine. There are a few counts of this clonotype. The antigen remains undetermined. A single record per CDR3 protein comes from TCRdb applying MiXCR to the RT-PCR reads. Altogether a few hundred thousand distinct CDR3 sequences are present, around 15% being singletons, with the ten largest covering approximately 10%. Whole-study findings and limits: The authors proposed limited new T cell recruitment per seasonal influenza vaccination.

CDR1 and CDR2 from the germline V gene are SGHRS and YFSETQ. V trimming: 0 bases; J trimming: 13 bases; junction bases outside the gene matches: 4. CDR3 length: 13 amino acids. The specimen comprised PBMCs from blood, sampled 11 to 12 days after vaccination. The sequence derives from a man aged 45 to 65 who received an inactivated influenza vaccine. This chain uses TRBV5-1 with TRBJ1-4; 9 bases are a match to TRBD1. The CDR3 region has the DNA TGCGCCAGCAGCTTGGGACAGGGGGACAGACTGTTTTTT. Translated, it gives CASSLGQGDRLFF.